These T cell receptor beta chains were read from a single sample in a study of Ad26.COV2.S vaccination and SARS-CoV-2 variants. Profiled with immunoSEQ multiplex PCR; TCRdb holds only in-frame clones, not every one. Altogether more than 300,000 clones are present, approximately 86% being singletons, with the ten largest covering 2% to 2.5%. The source material was peripheral blood, sampled in a trial of Ad26.COV2.S vaccine versus placebo. The receptors derive from a person between 18 and 65 years old who received the Ad26.COV2.S COVID-19 vaccine or a placebo. Both conserved end residues are part of each CDR3. Fields, in order: clone size, V gene, D gene, J gene, CDR3 protein, CDR3 DNA. D genes are given only for firm matches. Clone size is not always given. Where it is, it says once, few, many or a class for expanded clones.

clone size: NA; V gene: TRBV24-1; D gene: NA; J gene: TRBJ2-5; CDR3 protein: CATSDYQETQYF; CDR3 DNA: TGTGCCACCAGTGATTATCAAGAGACCCAGTACTTC
clone size: once; V gene: TRBV3-1/TRBV3-2; D gene: NA; J gene: TRBJ1-2; CDR3 protein: CASSLRSYGYTF; CDR3 DNA: TGTGCCAGCAGCCTCCGGAGCTATGGCTACACCTTC
clone size: few; V gene: TRBV7-2; D gene: TRBD2; J gene: TRBJ2-3; CDR3 protein: CASSTGLAGTDTQYF; CDR3 DNA: TGTGCCAGCAGCACGGGACTAGCGGGAACAGATACGCAGTATTTT
clone size: few; V gene: TRBV11-3; D gene: TRBD2; J gene: TRBJ2-7; CDR3 protein: CASSLAPSQRGSYEQYF; CDR3 DNA: TGTGCCAGCAGCTTAGCCCCCTCTCAGCGGGGCTCCTACGAGCAGTACTTC
clone size: NA; V gene: TRBV10-3; D gene: NA; J gene: TRBJ1-2; CDR3 protein: CAISKVGPSYGYTF; CDR3 DNA: TGTGCCATCAGTAAAGTCGGGCCTTCCTATGGCTACACCTTC
clone size: NA; V gene: TRBV19; D gene: NA; J gene: TRBJ2-3; CDR3 protein: CASSITGTDTQYF; CDR3 DNA: TGTGCCAGTAGTATTACAGGGACAGATACGCAGTATTTT
clone size: NA; V gene: TRBV29-1; D gene: TRBD1; J gene: TRBJ1-3; CDR3 protein: CSVGDRDETGNTIYF; CDR3 DNA: TGCAGCGTTGGGGACAGGGATGAAACTGGAAACACCATATATTTT
clone size: NA; V gene: TRBV30; D gene: NA; J gene: TRBJ1-4; CDR3 protein: CAWSQGRKNEKLFF; CDR3 DNA: TGTGCCTGGAGTCAGGGGAGAAAGAATGAAAAACTGTTTTTT
clone size: NA; V gene: TRBV5-1; D gene: NA; J gene: TRBJ1-4; CDR3 protein: CASSLRPAANEKLFF; CDR3 DNA: TGCGCCAGCAGCTTGCGACCCGCGGCTAATGAAAAACTGTTTTTT
clone size: NA; V gene: TRBV2; D gene: NA; J gene: TRBJ1-1; CDR3 protein: CASSQMNTEAFF; CDR3 DNA: TGTGCCAGCAGTCAAATGAACACTGAAGCTTTCTTT
clone size: NA; V gene: TRBV28; D gene: TRBD2; J gene: TRBJ2-5; CDR3 protein: CASSSNPGTSGGETQYF; CDR3 DNA: TGTGCCAGCAGCTCCAACCCCGGGACTAGCGGGGGTGAGACCCAGTACTTC
clone size: NA; V gene: TRBV9; D gene: TRBD2; J gene: TRBJ2-3; CDR3 protein: CASSVSIAGGSDTQYF; CDR3 DNA: TGTGCCAGCAGCGTATCAATAGCGGGGGGGTCAGATACGCAGTATTTT
clone size: NA; V gene: TRBV9; D gene: TRBD1; J gene: TRBJ1-3; CDR3 protein: CASSRQRTGAVSGNTIYF; CDR3 DNA: TGTGCCAGCAGCCGCCAAAGAACAGGGGCGGTATCTGGAAACACCATATATTTT
clone size: NA; V gene: TRBV6-5; D gene: NA; J gene: TRBJ1-2; CDR3 protein: CASRPPGHSYGYTF; CDR3 DNA: TGTGCCAGCAGACCTCCTGGGCATTCTTATGGCTACACCTTC
clone size: NA; V gene: TRBV6-6; D gene: TRBD1; J gene: TRBJ2-3; CDR3 protein: CASSYSAGGNVDTQYF; CDR3 DNA: TGTGCCAGCAGTTACTCGGCAGGGGGCAATGTAGATACGCAGTATTTT
clone size: NA; V gene: TRBV6-5; D gene: NA; J gene: TRBJ2-2; CDR3 protein: CASSLGQIPYTGELFF; CDR3 DNA: TGTGCCAGCAGTTTGGGTCAGATACCTTACACCGGGGAGCTGTTTTTT
clone size: NA; V gene: TRBV6-6; D gene: NA; J gene: TRBJ2-3; CDR3 protein: CASRQSGADTQYF; CDR3 DNA: TGTGCCAGCAGGCAGTCAGGTGCAGATACGCAGTATTTT
clone size: NA; V gene: TRBV7-2; D gene: NA; J gene: TRBJ2-7; CDR3 protein: CASSARSSYEQYF; CDR3 DNA: TGTGCCAGCAGCGCACGGAGCTCCTACGAGCAGTACTTC
clone size: few; V gene: TRBV5-1; D gene: NA; J gene: TRBJ1-6; CDR3 protein: CASSFTDGSPLHF; CDR3 DNA: TGCGCCAGCAGCTTCACAGACGGTTCACCCCTCCACTTT
clone size: NA; V gene: TRBV7-3; D gene: TRBD2; J gene: TRBJ2-7; CDR3 protein: CASSLEGLANEQYF; CDR3 DNA: TGTGCCAGCAGCTTAGAGGGACTAGCTAACGAGCAGTACTTC
clone size: NA; V gene: TRBV9; D gene: NA; J gene: TRBJ2-7; CDR3 protein: CASSAGQSTYEQYF; CDR3 DNA: TGTGCCAGCAGCGCCGGGCAGAGTACTTACGAGCAGTACTTC
clone size: NA; V gene: TRBV19; D gene: TRBD1; J gene: TRBJ2-7; CDR3 protein: CASSTGQGANEQYF; CDR3 DNA: TGTGCCAGTAGTACGGGACAGGGGGCTAACGAGCAGTACTTC
clone size: once; V gene: TRBV4-1; D gene: NA; J gene: TRBJ1-1; CDR3 protein: CASSLGSLKNTEAFF; CDR3 DNA: TGCGCCAGCAGCCTTGGGAGTTTGAAGAACACTGAAGCTTTCTTT
clone size: NA; V gene: TRBV7-9; D gene: NA; J gene: TRBJ1-2; CDR3 protein: CASSLKAGQLTGYTF; CDR3 DNA: TGTGCCAGCAGCTTAAAGGCAGGGCAATTAACTGGCTACACCTTC
clone size: NA; V gene: TRBV2; D gene: NA; J gene: TRBJ1-2; CDR3 protein: CATTYTVNYGYTF; CDR3 DNA: TGTGCCACCACATACACCGTTAACTATGGCTACACCTTC
clone size: NA; V gene: TRBV13; D gene: TRBD1; J gene: TRBJ2-7; CDR3 protein: CASSLRQGDEQYF; CDR3 DNA: TGTGCCAGCAGCCTCAGACAGGGGGACGAGCAGTACTTC